The 5 T cell receptor beta chains given below trace back to one sample, sequenced in a study of blood T cell repertoires in COVID-19. Profiled with immunoSEQ multiplex PCR; TCRdb holds only in-frame clones, not every one. The sample shows around 150,000 clones, 75% to 90% of them seen only once. The material sequenced was peripheral blood. Source of these receptors: a woman aged 55-70 years with active or convalescent COVID-19.

The V and J genes are TRBV6-5 and TRBJ2-3; 9 positions match TRBD2. Germline V gene lookup returns CDR1 MNHEY and CDR2 SVGAGI. This CDR3 region has 16 residues. Trimming at V came to 3 bases and at J to 0 bases, leaving 4 bases not matched to a gene. Here the CDR3 reads CASSYRLAGSTDTQYF. In DNA, the CDR3 is TGTGCCAGCAGTTATCGGCTAGCGGGGAGCACAGATACGCAGTATTTT.

The rearrangement joins TRBV6-5 to TRBJ1-4; no clear D gene. Per the germline V gene, CDR1 is MNHEY and CDR2 is SVGAGI. This CDR3 contains 14 residues. Trimming pared 0 bases from V and 4 bases from J, leaving 6 bases between. In DNA, the CDR3 is TGTGCCAGCAGTTACTCGGGCCTTAATGAAAAACTGTTTTTT. This translates into CASSYSGLNEKLFF.

The chain joins TRBV2 to TRBJ2-3, with 7 bases that match TRBD1. Losses at the gene ends were 5 bases for V and 4 bases for J; bases not matched to a gene: 3. The CDR3 contains 13 residues. Per the germline V gene, CDR1 is SNHLY and CDR2 is FYNNEI. CDR3 region: CASSRQGPDTQYF. As DNA, the CDR3 is TGTGCCAGCAGTAGACAGGGACCAGATACGCAGTATTTT.

V usage is TRBV3-1 (or the pseudogene TRBV3-2) and J usage is TRBJ2-2; D remains ambiguous. CDR3 length equals 12 residues. Germline lookup yields CDR1 LGHDT and CDR2 YNNKEL (reference sequence). V was pared by 4 bases and J by 14 bases, with 14 bases between. CDR3 sequence: CASSPDSWSLFF. As DNA, the CDR3 is TGTGCCAGCAGCCCTGACTCCTGGAGTCTGTTTTTT.

Here the CDR3 DNA reads TGTGCCAGCAGCTTGCGGCGGGGGGGCGGAGATACGCAGTATTTT. Its protein product is CASSLRRGGGDTQYF. The chain employs TRBV7-9 and TRBJ2-3; TRBD2 aligns across 9 bases. Germline CDR1 SEHNR, CDR2 FQNEAQ (reference sequence). The junction had 6 bases not matched to a gene; V was cut back by 3 bases and J by 5 bases. This CDR3 is built from 15 residues.